These 30 T cell receptor beta chains share one sample of origin, sequenced in a study of blood T cell repertoires in COVID-19. TCRdb's copy holds only in-frame clones and misses some; the assay was immunoSEQ multiplex PCR. The sample carries some 220,000 clones, around four fifths recorded once. The sample consisted of peripheral blood. The receptors stem from a woman of 80 years or more with active or convalescent COVID-19.

This sequence joins TRBV5-1 and TRBJ1-1; D gene unclear. This CDR3 is built from 13 residues. V dropped 4 bases and J dropped 3 bases, with 10 bases sitting between them. Germline values: CDR1 SGHRS, CDR2 YFSETQ. As DNA, the CDR3 is TGCGCCAGCAGCGGCTTGGCGGACACTGAAGCTTTCTTT. This encodes CASSGLADTEAFF.

This chain links TRBV18 with TRBJ2-7; D call uncertain. The CDR3 is 12 residues long. V was shortened by 3 bases and J by 7 bases, with 10 bases between the two germline ends. CDR1 and CDR2 from the germline V gene are KGHSH and LQKENI. CDR3 protein: CASSPGGWEQYF. CDR3 in DNA: TGTGCCAGCTCACCCGGCGGATGGGAGCAGTACTTC.

This clone was observed once. This CDR3 is CASGGGPSYNEQFF. The DNA for the CDR3 is TGTGCCAGCGGGGGGGGTCCGTCCTACAATGAGCAGTTCTTC. The chain is built from TRBV25-1 and TRBJ2-1; 7 bases align to TRBD2. This CDR3 comprises 14 residues. Germline lookup yields CDR1 MGHDK and CDR2 SYGVNS. Trimming took 8 bases from V and 1 from J; bases not matched to a gene: 5.

The chain couples TRBV4-3 to TRBJ2-1, with 9 bases that match TRBD1. This CDR3 spans 15 amino acids. Germline lookup yields CDR1 LGHNA and CDR2 YSLEER. The V segment lost 1 base and the J segment 5 bases; nucleotides outside the gene matches: 3. CDR3 nucleotides: TGCGCCAGCAGCCAAGGGGACAGGGACCACAATGAGCAGTTCTTC. Protein: CASSQGDRDHNEQFF.

The CDR3 nucleotides read TGTGCCAGTAGTACACAACAGGGGATCTATGGCTACACCTTC. It specifies CASSTQQGIYGYTF. The J gene is TRBJ1-2, the V gene TRBV19; 7 bases align to TRBD1. The germline V gene has CDR1 LNHDA and CDR2 SQIVND (reference sequence). The CDR3 length is 14 residues. Trimming at V came to 4 bases and at J to 4 bases, leaving 6 bases not matched to a gene.

The chain has TRBV5-1 and TRBJ2-2; a possible D gene is TRBD2 (6 bases). The CDR3 is made up of 13 amino acids. The germline V gene encodes CDR1 SGHRS and CDR2 YFSETQ. V was clipped by 5 bases and J by 5 bases, with 10 bases between them. The CDR3 DNA follows: TGCGCCAGCAGTACTAGCTTTACCGGGGAGCTGTTTTTT. Translated: CASSTSFTGELFF. Combining the CDR3 with reference TRBV5-1 and TRBJ2-2 gives the whole variable domain KAGVTQTPRYLIKTRGQQVTLSCSPISGHRSVSWYQQTPGQGLQFLFEYFSETQRNKGNFPGRFSGRQFSNSRSEMNVSTLELGDSALYLCASSTSFTGELFFGEGSRLTVL.

The genes are TRBV18 and TRBJ2-1; weak D call: TRBD2 (6 bases). The CDR3 sequence is 14 residues long. The germline CDR1 and CDR2 sequences are KGHSH and LQKENI. V lost 0 bases and J lost 7, with 10 bases in between. The CDR3 nucleotides read TGTGCCAGCTCACCACCTCCGGCGGGGAATGAGCAGTTCTTC. This codes for CASSPPPAGNEQFF. Combining the CDR3 with reference TRBV18 and TRBJ2-1 gives the whole variable domain NAGVMQNPRHLVRRRGQEARLRCSPMKGHSHVYWYRQLPEEGLKFMVYLQKENIIDESGMPKERFSAEFPKEGPSILRIQQVVRGDSAAYFCASSPPPAGNEQFFGPGTRLTVL.

The chain combines TRBV27 with TRBJ2-7; 10 bases are a match to TRBD1. Germline V gene lookup returns CDR1 MNHEY and CDR2 SMNVEV (reference sequence). CDR3 length equals 18 residues. V shed 3 bases, J shed 2 bases, and the junction held 13 bases outside the gene matches. This CDR3 is CASSFRTGTGAEPYEQYF. The CDR3 nucleotides read TGTGCCAGCAGTTTTCGTACTGGGACAGGGGCCGAACCCTACGAGCAGTACTTC.

The chain uses TRBV3-1 (or the pseudogene TRBV3-2) and TRBJ1-2; no firm D call. V lost 3 bases and J lost 7, with 9 bases in between. In germline, CDR1 is LGHDT, CDR2 YNNKEL (reference sequence). CDR3 length: 12 residues. The CDR3 reads CASSQEGTGYTF. The CDR3 region has the DNA TGTGCCAGCAGCCAGGAGGGTACTGGCTACACCTTC.

The rearrangement uses TRBV5-6 and TRBJ1-2, with D perhaps TRBD1 (6 bases). V dropped 4 bases and J dropped 4 bases, with 17 bases sitting between them. The CDR3 spans 15 residues. The germline CDR1 and CDR2 sequences are SGHDT and YYEEEE. CDR3: CASSTPRGAGYGYTF. Written as DNA, the CDR3 is TGTGCCAGCAGCACCCCGCGGGGGGCGGGCTATGGCTACACCTTC. The complete variable domain, with remaining parts taken from reference TRBV5-6 and TRBJ1-2, reads DAGVTQSPTHLIKTRGQQVTLRCSPKSGHDTVSWYQQALGQGPQFIFQYYEEEERQRGNFPDRFSGHQFPNYSSELNVNALLLGDSALYLCASSTPRGAGYGYTFGSGTRLTVV.

This chain links TRBV5-4 with TRBJ1-5, with TRBD1 identical over 8 bases. The length of the CDR3 is 15 residues. Trimming cost V 0 bases and J 6 bases; bases outside gene matches: 5. Germline V gene data show CDR1 as SGHNT and CDR2 as YYREEE (reference sequence). The CDR3, as DNA: TGTGCCAGCAGCTTGGCCGGGACAGGAGGTCAGCCCCAGCATTTT. This encodes CASSLAGTGGQPQHF.

V is TRBV30 and J is TRBJ2-7; 9 positions match TRBD2. The CDR3 has 14 residues. The junction had 3 bases not matched to a gene; V was cut back by 3 bases and J by 0 bases. CDR1 is GTSNPN and CDR2 is SVGIG in the germline V gene (reference sequence). In nucleotides, the CDR3 is TGTGCCTGGAGGACTAGCGGAAGCTCCTACGAGCAGTACTTC. It translates to CAWRTSGSSYEQYF.

The chain links TRBV19 to TRBJ2-5; D possibly corresponds to TRBD2 (6 bases). Trimming took 5 bases from V and 4 from J, leaving 14 bases between them. CDR3 length: 14 residues. CDR1 is LNHDA and CDR2 is SQIVND in the germline V gene (reference sequence). In DNA, the CDR3 is TGTGCCAGTAGTTCAGGAGGGATTGGAGAGACCCAGTACTTC. Protein sequence: CASSSGGIGETQYF.

Worth noting for this clone: Different DNA sequences within this sample yield the same CDR3. The chain recombines TRBV18 with TRBJ2-7, with 7 bases that match TRBD1. CDR1 is KGHSH, CDR2 LQKENI, per germline. There are 13 residues in the CDR3. V trimming: 3 bases; J trimming: 3 bases; junction bases outside the gene matches: 2. The CDR3 DNA is TGTGCCAGCTCACCGCCAGGGGGCTACGAGCAGTACTTC. It is translated as CASSPPGGYEQYF. Full variable domain (remainder filled in from reference TRBV18 and TRBJ2-7): NAGVMQNPRHLVRRRGQEARLRCSPMKGHSHVYWYRQLPEEGLKFMVYLQKENIIDESGMPKERFSAEFPKEGPSILRIQQVVRGDSAAYFCASSPPGGYEQYFGPGTRLTVT.

This clone was seen a single time. The chain joins TRBV2 to TRBJ1-2; 8 positions match TRBD1. Trimming removed 7 bases from V and 7 bases from J; junction bases left unmatched: 11. The CDR3 extends over 14 amino acids. Per the germline V gene, CDR1 is SNHLY and CDR2 is FYNNEI. The CDR3 here is CASIYRGQVGGYTF. The DNA for the CDR3 is TGTGCCAGCATATACAGGGGACAGGTCGGTGGCTACACCTTC. Full variable domain (rest looked up from reference TRBV2 and TRBJ1-2): EPEVTQTPSHQVTQMGQEVILRCVPISNHLYFYWYRQILGQKVEFLVSFYNNEISEKSEIFDDQFSVERPDGSNFTLKIRSTKLEDSAMYFCASIYRGQVGGYTFGSGTRLTVV.

The chain carries TRBV11-2 and TRBJ1-4, with D maybe TRBD1 (5 bases). V was clipped by 4 bases and J by 8 bases, with 14 bases between them. Per germline, CDR1 SGHAT and CDR2 FQNNGV. The CDR3 consists of 14 residues. The CDR3: CASSSGTGREKLFF. The CDR3, as DNA: TGTGCCAGCAGCTCCGGGACTGGGCGAGAAAAACTGTTTTTT.

This rearrangement joins TRBV2 to TRBJ1-2; D might be TRBD1 (5 bases). CDR3 length: 12 amino acids. Trimming stripped 4 bases from V and 7 bases from J, with 10 bases between. The germline gives CDR1 SNHLY, CDR2 FYNNEI. CDR3 DNA: TGTGCCAGCAGTGCCGTCCAGGGTGGCTACACCTTC. Its protein product is CASSAVQGGYTF.

The CDR3: CASSLFEGIKKGTQYF. DNA of the CDR3: TGTGCCAGCAGTTTATTCGAGGGCATTAAGAAGGGTACGCAGTATTTT. The rearrangement joins TRBV28 to TRBJ2-3, with D maybe TRBD2 (5 bases). The CDR3 runs 16 residues. The germline V gene has CDR1 MDHEN and CDR2 SYDVKM. Trimming took 1 base from V and 8 from J, leaving 19 bases between them.

The chain joins TRBV4-3 to TRBJ1-2, with unresolved D. In germline, CDR1 is LGHNA, CDR2 YSLEER. CDR3 length: 13 residues. With 0 bases removed from V and 8 bases from J, the gap between germline ends came to 10 bases. The CDR3 loop is CASSQDRGRGYTF. Written as DNA, the CDR3 is TGCGCCAGCAGCCAAGATCGGGGTAGAGGCTACACCTTC.

V and J are TRBV3-1 (or the pseudogene TRBV3-2) and TRBJ1-5; 10 bases align to TRBD1. This CDR3 is 17 amino acids long. The germline V gene has CDR1 LGHDT and CDR2 YNNKEL (reference sequence). V was clipped by 11 bases and J by 4 bases; unmatched bases: 17. This CDR3 reads CASPSGTGEIENQPQHF. The DNA for the CDR3 is TGTGCCTCGCCCTCCGGGACAGGGGAAATTGAGAATCAGCCCCAGCATTTT.

This chain links TRBV7-2 with TRBJ2-7; 9 nucleotides match TRBD2. The CDR3 extends over 15 amino acids. Trimming cost V 5 bases and J 5 bases; bases outside gene matches: 10. CDR1 is SGHTA and CDR2 is FQGNSA in the germline V gene. For the CDR3, the DNA is TGTGCCAGCAGCCGCCGGTTTAGCGGGAGTAACGAGCAGTACTTC. This sequence encodes CASSRRFSGSNEQYF.

The sample holds a few counts of this clone. J is TRBJ2-5 and V is TRBV9, with a possible D match to TRBD1 (5 bases). This CDR3 contains 14 residues. From germline, CDR1 is SGDLS and CDR2 YYNGEE. V was clipped by 0 bases and J by 7 bases, with 13 bases between them. The CDR3 bases are TGTGCCAGCAGCGTAGGGGGCCCCCCTGGGACCCAGTACTTC. It encodes CASSVGGPPGTQYF.

The V gene is TRBV2, the J gene TRBJ2-3; 7 bases agree with TRBD1. The CDR3 has 13 amino acids. With V trimmed by 5 bases and J by 4 bases, 3 bases remained unmatched. Germline V lookup: CDR1 SNHLY, CDR2 FYNNEI. The CDR3 sequence: CASSTGAADTQYF. The CDR3 DNA reads TGTGCCAGCAGTACAGGGGCGGCAGATACGCAGTATTTT.

This clone came up a few times. This sequence joins TRBV6-4 and TRBJ1-1; 7 nucleotides agree with TRBD1. Germline-derived CDR1 and CDR2 are MRHNA and SNTAGT. The CDR3 is 15 amino acids. J lost 4 bases, V lost 6 bases, and 11 bases had no gene match. CDR3 sequence (DNA): TGTGCCAGCAGCGCAACCCCAGGGGGGACCACTGAAGCTTTCTTT. This gives the protein CASSATPGGTTEAFF.

This chain uses TRBV7-6 with TRBJ2-1, with D perhaps matching TRBD1 (6 bases). V lost 5 bases to trimming and J lost 5 bases, with 22 bases between them. Germline CDR1 is SGHVS and CDR2 is FNYEAQ. CDR3 length equals 17 residues. The CDR3 nucleotides are TGTGCCAGCAGCCTATTTAACAGGGCAGGTGAGGACAATGAGCAGTTCTTC. Protein: CASSLFNRAGEDNEQFF.

This clone came up once. The chain joins TRBV5-4 to TRBJ1-1, with a possible D match to TRBD1 (5 bases). The V and J ends lost 0 bases and 2 bases respectively, with 11 bases between them. The length of the CDR3 is 15 residues. The germline V gene encodes CDR1 SGHNT and CDR2 YYREEE (reference sequence). This chain's CDR3 is CASSLAAGPNTEAFF. DNA of the CDR3: TGTGCCAGCAGCTTGGCCGCAGGGCCCAACACTGAAGCTTTCTTT.

This clone was seen once. The V gene is TRBV21-1, the J gene TRBJ1-4; the table names TRBD1, a call not compared with the DNA. TRBV21-1 is labeled a pseudogene. This CDR3 has 18 amino acids. Here the CDR3 DNA reads TGTGCCAGCAGCTGTTGCTCGGGGAAGGACAGGGCTCATGAAAAACTGTTTTTT. Amino acid sequence: CASSCCSGKDRAHEKLFF.

This sequence joins TRBV6-2 or TRBV6-3 and TRBJ1-5; D not certain. Germline loops: CDR1 MNHEY, CDR2 SVGEGT. V was cut by 6 bases and J by 3 bases, with 18 bases left in between. The CDR3 consists of 16 residues. The CDR3, as DNA: TGTGCCAGCAGCAGCGGGGTGGCTGTTTACAATCAGCCCCAGCATTTT. Translating gives CASSSGVAVYNQPQHF.

In DNA, the CDR3 is TGTGCCAGCAGTGAAGGGCAGGGGTATGGCTACACCTTC. This gives the protein CASSEGQGYGYTF. V and J are TRBV6-1 and TRBJ1-2, with a weak D call TRBD1 (6 bases). CDR1 and CDR2 from the germline V gene are MNHNS and SASEGT. The CDR3 has 13 amino acids. V was trimmed by 1 base and J by 5 bases, leaving 8 bases between them.

V gene TRBV19 combines with J gene TRBJ1-5; maybe TRBD1 (5 bases). Germline assignment: CDR1 LNHDA and CDR2 SQIVND (reference sequence). The V end was cut by 4 bases, the J end by 5 bases, with 9 bases between. This CDR3 spans 13 amino acids. This chain's CDR3 is CASSNQGYQPQHF. CDR3 nucleotide sequence: TGTGCCAGTAGTAATCAGGGATATCAGCCCCAGCATTTT. Full variable domain (rest looked up from reference TRBV19 and TRBJ1-5): DGGITQSPKYLFRKEGQNVTLSCEQNLNHDAMYWYRQDPGQGLRLIYYSQIVNDFQKGDIAEGYSVSREKKESFPLTVTSAQKNPTAFYLCASSNQGYQPQHFGDGTRLSIL.